One and the same sample provided the 5 T cell receptor beta chains below, sequenced in a study of cytomegalovirus exposure and HLA in healthy donors. A multiplex PCR was run with 60 Vbeta primers and 13 Jbeta primers. Only in-frame clones appear in the TCRdb table, and some are missing; sequencing was by immunoSEQ multiplex PCR. The sample consists of roughly 150,000 clones, 85% of them appearing once. Source material: PBMCs. These receptors all come from a boy between 2 and 10 years old in good health and CMV-seronegative.

This chain joins TRBV28 and TRBJ1-5, with D perhaps TRBD1 (6 bases). The CDR3 sequence is 17 residues long. Trimming took 3 bases from V and 0 from J, leaving 15 bases between them. CDR1 is MDHEN, CDR2 SYDVKM, per germline. This chain's CDR3 is CASSLSPGTNSNQPQHF. Written as DNA, the CDR3 is TGTGCCAGCAGTTTGTCACCCGGGACAAATAGCAATCAGCCCCAGCATTTT.

The chain links TRBV28 to TRBJ2-7; possibly TRBD1 for D (6 bases). The CDR3 contains 15 residues. Germline lookup yields CDR1 MDHEN and CDR2 SYDVKM. Trimming removed 4 bases from V and 1 base from J, with 14 bases in between. The CDR3 sequence: CASSSSGVISYEQYF. CDR3 nucleotide sequence: TGTGCCAGCAGTTCGTCAGGGGTTATATCCTACGAGCAGTACTTC.

The chain links TRBV5-1 to TRBJ2-7; D might be TRBD1 (5 bases). The germline gives CDR1 SGHRS, CDR2 YFSETQ. Trimming pared 2 bases from V and 7 bases from J, leaving 10 bases between. CDR3 length: 12 amino acids. CDR3 bases: TGCGCCAGCAGCTTCGACAGACGGGAGCAGTACTTC. Amino acid sequence: CASSFDRREQYF.

The chain combines TRBV7-2 with TRBJ1-1; 11 bases align to TRBD1. This CDR3 has 14 residues. CDR1 and CDR2 (germline): SGHTA, FQGNSA. Trimming took 5 bases from V and 5 from J; bases not matched to a gene: 4. CDR3 amino acids: CASSPDRGRTEAFF. The DNA for the CDR3 is TGTGCCAGCAGCCCGGACAGGGGGCGAACTGAAGCTTTCTTT.

This clone was observed a few times. This sequence joins TRBV30 and TRBJ2-3; 7 positions match TRBD2. V gave up 1 base and J gave up 0 bases; unmatched junction bases: 4. This CDR3 is 15 amino acids long. The V gene's germline CDR1 is GTSNPN and CDR2 SVGIG (reference sequence). The CDR3 is CAWSGSSGSTDTQYF. The CDR3 DNA reads TGTGCCTGGAGTGGAAGTAGCGGGAGCACAGATACGCAGTATTTT.